One and the same sample provided the 26 T cell receptor beta chains below, sequenced in a study of cytomegalovirus exposure and HLA in healthy donors. Assay used: immunoSEQ multiplex PCR; TCRdb lists only in-frame clones, some missing. The data contain 200,000 to 250,000 clones, about nine tenths of them singletons. Source material: PBMCs. The receptors shown here come from a woman under 30 in good health and CMV-seropositive.

V and J are TRBV5-1 and TRBJ2-1; 8 bases are shared with TRBD2. The V gene's germline CDR1 is SGHRS and CDR2 YFSETQ. The ends lost 6 bases at V and 8 bases at J; junction bases unmatched: 10. The CDR3 sequence is 14 residues long. The CDR3 reads CASNMNGRVYEQFF. DNA for the CDR3: TGCGCCAGCAATATGAACGGGAGGGTGTATGAGCAGTTCTTC.

This chain links TRBV2 with TRBJ2-3; 12 bases are shared with TRBD2. The trim removed 6 bases at V and 6 bases at J, leaving 10 bases unmatched. The CDR3 sequence is 16 residues long. CDR1 is SNHLY, CDR2 FYNNEI, per germline. CDR3 residues: CASSDPLAGGPDTQYF. The CDR3 region has the DNA TGTGCCAGCAGCGATCCACTAGCGGGAGGCCCCGATACGCAGTATTTT.

The V gene is TRBV20-1, the J gene TRBJ1-1; D is uncertain. Trimming shortened V by 4 bases and J by 7 bases, and 10 bases separated the two germline ends. The CDR3 extends over 11 amino acids. Germline V CDR1 and CDR2: DFQATT, SNEGSKA (reference sequence). The CDR3 loop reads CSATTGIEAFF. The CDR3 DNA is TGCAGTGCTACCACGGGGATTGAAGCTTTCTTT.

V usage is TRBV5-6 and J usage is TRBJ1-4; TRBD1 aligns across 7 bases. Germline lookup yields CDR1 SGHDT and CDR2 YYEEEE. Unmatched junction bases numbered 7, after V lost 0 bases and J lost 8 bases. CDR3 length: 15 amino acids. This CDR3 reads CASSLVGQRSEKLFF. CDR3 in DNA: TGTGCCAGCAGCTTGGTGGGACAGCGGAGCGAAAAACTGTTTTTT. The full variable domain, with the rest looked up from reference TRBV5-6 and TRBJ1-4, is DAGVTQSPTHLIKTRGQQVTLRCSPKSGHDTVSWYQQALGQGPQFIFQYYEEEERQRGNFPDRFSGHQFPNYSSELNVNALLLGDSALYLCASSLVGQRSEKLFFGSGTQLSVL.

The rearrangement uses TRBV6-1 and TRBJ2-1, with 8 bases that match TRBD2. CDR1 MNHNS and CDR2 SASEGT come from the germline V gene. With V trimmed by 4 bases and J by 4 bases, 3 bases remained unmatched. The CDR3 consists of 14 residues. For the CDR3, the DNA is TGTGCCAGCAGTGTGACTAGCGTTTACAATGAGCAGTTCTTC. Its translation: CASSVTSVYNEQFF.

This chain joins TRBV28 and TRBJ1-1; 7 bases map to TRBD1. The ends lost 3 bases at V and 1 base at J; junction bases unmatched: 5. The CDR3 contains 15 residues. Germline V gene lookup returns CDR1 MDHEN and CDR2 SYDVKM. The DNA of the CDR3 is TGTGCCAGCAGTTTCAGGCAGGGGGGGAACACTGAAGCTTTCTTT. Translated, it gives CASSFRQGGNTEAFF.

V and J are TRBV7-9 and TRBJ2-7; 7 bases align to TRBD1. V lost 2 bases, J lost 4 bases, and 11 bases stayed unmatched. The CDR3 loop spans 16 amino acids. Germline CDR1 is SEHNR and CDR2 is FQNEAQ (reference sequence). CDR3 sequence (DNA): TGTGCCAGCAGCTTATCGGCTGGGGACAGACCTTACGAGCAGTACTTC. Translated: CASSLSAGDRPYEQYF.

This chain uses TRBV9 with TRBJ2-7; D gene uncertain. CDR3 length equals 15 residues. CDR1 SGDLS and CDR2 YYNGEE come from the germline V gene. V dropped 0 bases and J dropped 0 bases, with 10 bases sitting between them. For the CDR3, the DNA is TGTGCCAGCAGCGTAGGGGCCTTAAGCTCCTACGAGCAGTACTTC. Protein sequence: CASSVGALSSYEQYF.

The V call is TRBV28, the J call TRBJ1-3; D gene uncertain. V was cut by 5 bases and J by 4 bases, with 9 bases left in between. CDR3 length: 13 amino acids. Germline V lookup: CDR1 MDHEN, CDR2 SYDVKM. CDR3 amino acids: CASSEVRGNTIYF. CDR3 bases: TGTGCCAGCAGTGAGGTACGGGGAAACACCATATATTTT.

This chain joins TRBV19 and TRBJ2-7; 7 bases are a match to TRBD2. V dropped 8 bases and J dropped 1; count of bases not matched to a gene: 5. Looked up from germline, CDR1 is LNHDA and CDR2 is SQIVND (reference sequence). The CDR3 is made up of 13 amino acids. The CDR3 spells CASAGVGSYEQYF. The CDR3 DNA follows: TGTGCCAGTGCGGGAGTAGGGTCCTACGAGCAGTACTTC.

The chain employs TRBV27 and TRBJ2-6; tentative D call: TRBD1 (6 bases). Trimming cost V 2 bases and J 2 bases, with 7 bases left between them. The CDR3 consists of 15 residues. Germline V gene data show CDR1 as MNHEY and CDR2 as SMNVEV (reference sequence). In nucleotides, the CDR3 is TGTGCCAGCAGTTTACAGGGGCCTGGGGCCAACGTCCTGACTTTC. Translation: CASSLQGPGANVLTF. The full variable domain, rest sourced from reference TRBV27 and TRBJ2-6, is EAQVTQNPRYLITVTGKKLTVTCSQNMNHEYMSWYRQDPGLGLRQIYYSMNVEVTDKGDVPEGYKVSRKEKRNFPLILESPSPNQTSLYFCASSLQGPGANVLTFGAGSRLTVL.

The rearrangement uses TRBV9 and TRBJ2-1, with 11 bases identical to TRBD2. The CDR3 is made up of 17 amino acids. CDR1 is SGDLS, CDR2 YYNGEE, per germline. Trimming cost V 0 bases and J 8 bases; bases outside gene matches: 10. In DNA form, the CDR3 reads TGTGCCAGCAGCGTAGCAGTAGTAGCGGGAGGGCCGGATGAGCAGTTCTTC. It is translated as CASSVAVVAGGPDEQFF.

CDR3 amino acids: CASRTEGGIQETQYF. CDR3 coding DNA: TGTGCCAGCAGGACGGAGGGGGGGATCCAAGAGACCCAGTACTTC. The chain employs TRBV6-6 and TRBJ2-5; D perhaps matches TRBD2 (7 bases). The CDR3 sequence is 15 residues long. The V gene's germline CDR1 is MNHNY and CDR2 SVGAGI (reference sequence). V was shortened by 6 bases and J by 1 base, with 15 bases between the two germline ends.

The chain employs TRBV28 and TRBJ1-1; D is unclear. The germline V and J ends were trimmed by 10 bases and 3 bases, with 12 bases remaining between them. The CDR3 covers 12 residues. From germline, CDR1 is MDHEN and CDR2 SYDVKM. The CDR3 loop is CATGYSHTEAFF. The DNA of the CDR3 is TGTGCCACCGGTTATTCTCACACTGAAGCTTTCTTT.

This clone showed up just a few times. The chain has TRBV7-2 and TRBJ2-5; D may be TRBD2 (7 bases). V was trimmed by 1 base and J by 9 bases, leaving 15 bases between them. Germline V gene data show CDR1 as SGHTA and CDR2 as FQGNSA. The CDR3 has 14 residues. DNA of the CDR3: TGTGCCAGCAGCTTAGGGGGGGGCGTGATGGCCCAGTACTTC. Protein product: CASSLGGGVMAQYF. The full variable domain, in which reference TRBV7-2 and TRBJ2-5 provide the parts outside the CDR3, is GAGVSQSPSNKVTEKGKDVELRCDPISGHTALYWYRQSLGQGLEFLIYFQGNSAPDKSGLPSDRFSAERTGGSVSTLTIQRTQQEDSAVYLCASSLGGGVMAQYFGPGTRLLVL.

The rearrangement joins TRBV7-8 to TRBJ2-5; maybe TRBD1 (6 bases). Trimming took off 5 bases at V and 2 bases at J, with 12 bases between the two ends. Germline-derived CDR1 and CDR2 are SGHVS and FQNEAQ. This CDR3 comprises 14 residues. This CDR3 reads CASSPTQGQETQYF. For the CDR3, the DNA is TGTGCCAGCAGCCCGACCCAGGGGCAAGAGACCCAGTACTTC.

The rearrangement links TRBV10-3 to TRBJ2-3; TRBD2 matches at 8 bases. The V gene's germline CDR1 is ENHRY and CDR2 SYGVKD. This CDR3 has 14 amino acids. V was pared by 3 bases and J by 4 bases, with 3 bases of the junction left unmatched. In DNA, the CDR3 is TGTGCCATCAGTGAATGGCGGGAGGCAGATACGCAGTATTTT. Residues: CAISEWREADTQYF.

As DNA, the CDR3 is TGTGCCAGCAGCTTAGTGAAGCGGGAGAGGGAGTACGAGCAGTACTTC. Encoded protein: CASSLVKREREYEQYF. The chain links TRBV7-9 to TRBJ2-7, with TRBD2 matching 8 bases. V gave up 1 base and J gave up 4 bases; unmatched junction bases: 9. The germline CDR1 and CDR2 sequences are SEHNR and FQNEAQ (reference sequence). The CDR3 loop spans 16 amino acids.

The V gene is TRBV27, the J gene TRBJ2-7; TRBD2 aligns across 11 bases. Trimming removed 2 bases from V and 5 bases from J; junction bases left unmatched: 8. This CDR3 comprises 16 residues. Per the germline V gene, CDR1 is MNHEY and CDR2 is SMNVEV (reference sequence). CDR3 sequence reads: CASSLMASGRSHEQYF. CDR3 coding DNA: TGTGCCAGCAGTTTAATGGCTAGCGGGAGGTCCCACGAGCAGTACTTC.

The V gene is TRBV6-1, the J gene TRBJ1-1; 8 bases are shared with TRBD1. The CDR3 is 13 residues long. The junction had 1 base not matched to a gene; V was cut back by 6 bases and J by 1 base. Germline CDR1 MNHNS, CDR2 SASEGT. CDR3 amino acids: CASRGTGNTEAFF. The CDR3 DNA reads as TGTGCCAGCAGGGGGACAGGGAACACTGAAGCTTTCTTT.

The rearrangement uses TRBV30 and TRBJ1-1; a weak D match, TRBD1 (5 bases). Trimming removed 1 base from V and 0 bases from J, with 18 bases in between. Germline V gene lookup returns CDR1 GTSNPN and CDR2 SVGIG (reference sequence). The CDR3 spans 17 residues. The CDR3 DNA follows: TGTGCCTGGAGTGCAGGTCGTGGGCGGGGGTTGAACACTGAAGCTTTCTTT. Protein product: CAWSAGRGRGLNTEAFF.

The chain combines TRBV7-2 with TRBJ2-4, with 7 bases lining up with TRBD2. With 3 bases clipped from V and 9 bases from J, the junction kept 14 bases outside the gene matches. Germline V gene lookup returns CDR1 SGHTA and CDR2 FQGNSA. The CDR3 is 16 residues long. This chain's CDR3 is CASSFRGGGGNAIQYF. DNA of the CDR3: TGTGCCAGCAGCTTCCGCGGCGGGGGAGGGAATGCCATTCAGTACTTC.

The rearrangement uses TRBV7-9 and TRBJ2-5, with a possible D match to TRBD1 (6 bases). The CDR3 is 16 amino acids. V lost 4 bases to trimming and J lost 5 bases, with 20 bases between them. Germline loops: CDR1 SEHNR, CDR2 FQNEAQ (reference sequence). The CDR3 loop is CASSWGSRGVSETQYF. CDR3 nucleotides: TGTGCCAGCAGCTGGGGATCCAGGGGAGTATCCGAGACCCAGTACTTC.

This clone appeared a single time. In nucleotides, the CDR3 is TGCGCCAGCAGCTCACAAGGGGGGGGGATAGTAACTGAAGCTTTCTTT. This sequence encodes CASSSQGGGIVTEAFF. The J gene is TRBJ1-1, the V gene TRBV5-1; TRBD1 is a possible D gene (6 bases). V was shortened by 3 bases and J by 5 bases, with 20 bases between the two germline ends. Germline V lookup: CDR1 SGHRS, CDR2 YFSETQ. The CDR3 runs 16 residues.

This clone was seen more than once but under ten times. The rearrangement uses TRBV5-1 and TRBJ1-2, with 8 bases aligning to TRBD1. Germline assignment: CDR1 SGHRS and CDR2 YFSETQ. Trimming took 2 bases from V and 7 from J; bases not matched to a gene: 16. The CDR3 extends over 17 amino acids. The CDR3 DNA reads TGCGCCAGCAGCTTAGCAGGACAGGGACTATTTGTCGGTGGCTACACCTTC. It yields the protein CASSLAGQGLFVGGYTF.

The J gene is TRBJ2-3, the V gene TRBV9; D is unclear. The CDR3 consists of 15 residues. Germline V gene data show CDR1 as SGDLS and CDR2 as YYNGEE. V lost 4 bases, J lost 1 base, and 13 bases lay in between. CDR3 amino acids: CASSPRPQGTDTQYF. The CDR3 nucleotides are TGTGCCAGCAGCCCCCGGCCCCAGGGCACAGATACGCAGTATTTT.